Listed below are T cell receptor beta chains from one sample, sequenced in a study of T cell repertoires in cytomegalovirus infection. TCRdb reanalysed the reads using MiXCR and keeps one entry per CDR3 protein. The top ten hold about a tenth of the sample, which has 450,000 to 600,000 distinct CDR3 sequences, about 11% seen once. Sequences were obtained from PBMCs. The receptors originated from a human donor in good health (CMV status not recorded). Some clones in this sample may be carry-over from other donors' samples. Both conserved end residues are trimmed from each CDR3. The order of the fields is J gene, V gene, CDR3 protein.

TRBJ2-7 TRBV7-2 ATGVGTSGTYEQY
TRBJ2-3 TRBV27 ASSYNGGGRDTQY
TRBJ1-2 TRBV7-9 ASSLRDRDQFYGYT
TRBJ1-1 TRBV7-9 ASSPLQGVHTEAF
TRBJ2-1 TRBV7-9 ASSLVGTSGGSNEQF
TRBJ2-3 TRBV19 AASVSGRRADTQY
TRBJ2-1 TRBV29-1 SVRWGEQF
TRBJ2-2 TRBV6-5 ASSRSTGLPGELF
TRBJ2-6 TRBV12-3/TRBV12-4 ASSEVTGANVLT
TRBJ2-5 TRBV18 ASSPRRETQY
TRBJ1-5 TRBV27 ASSSGARQPQH
TRBJ2-7 TRBV2 ASSDYSWTSDEQY
TRBJ2-3 TRBV5-4 ASSLERGPTDTQY
TRBJ2-1 TRBV6-6 ASSEERGVSSYNEQF
TRBJ1-2 TRBV12-3/TRBV12-4 ASSLVAGTGNGYT
TRBJ2-1 TRBV10-3 AISPTSGLTLGEQF
TRBJ1-1 TRBV4-2 ASSQDSDSLNTEAF
TRBJ2-4 TRBV28 ASSLGSVGIQY
TRBJ2-1 TRBV7-9 ASSPPDGRILNEQF
TRBJ1-1 TRBV3-1 ASSQPTTGGNTEAF
TRBJ2-3 TRBV7-8 ASSFRVRDTDTQY
TRBJ1-2 TRBV2 ASLDSTNYGYT
TRBJ2-6 TRBV19 ASSLTGRLSSGANVLT
TRBJ2-5 TRBV10-3 AISRRESGQETQY
TRBJ2-1 TRBV12-3/TRBV12-4 ASSLVSRGYEQF
TRBJ2-2 TRBV28 ASSLNERLYTGELF
TRBJ1-5 TRBV28 ASSLARVEPQH
TRBJ2-1 TRBV24-1 ATSVPGQGEKGQF
TRBJ2-2 TRBV7-6 ASSPTGDTGELF
TRBJ1-2 TRBV24-1 ATSAPSGSLYGYT
TRBJ1-2 TRBV24-1 ATSESATDYGYT
TRBJ2-2 TRBV6-1 ATPHSNTGELF
TRBJ2-2 TRBV12-3/TRBV12-4 ASRRDNTGELF
TRBJ1-2 TRBV7-9 ASSSQGLYGYT
TRBJ1-3 TRBV28 ASSPDPGRGGNTIY
TRBJ2-5 TRBV19 ASSYGATLQETQY
TRBJ1-2 TRBV27 ASSLQSGGSYGYT
TRBJ2-5 TRBV5-4 ASSLVGQGASQETQY
TRBJ2-3 TRBV5-6 ASADGSTDTQY
TRBJ1-5 TRBV7-8 ASSLLVNSNQPQH
TRBJ2-3 TRBV28 ASSLNSIEVQNTDTQY
TRBJ1-2 TRBV19 ASRKDQGYGYT
TRBJ2-1 TRBV5-6 ASSLGAVYVEQF
TRBJ2-1 TRBV9 ASSGGAGRHNEQF
TRBJ2-7 TRBV20-1 SAVTAGEQY
TRBJ2-1 TRBV11-2 ASSLTSGSHNEQF
TRBJ1-6 TRBV7-9 ASSLAGQGFSPLH
TRBJ2-7 TRBV4-2 ASSQEGSGTQYEQY
TRBJ2-6 TRBV29-1 SVDASGANVLT
TRBJ1-1 TRBV20-1 SARDGRGTEAF
TRBJ2-1 TRBV12-3/TRBV12-4 ASIRSPRGPYNEQF
TRBJ1-1 TRBV2 ASGSEVNTEAF
TRBJ2-1 TRBV5-5 ASSSGRVHDEQF
TRBJ1-2 TRBV20-1 SAREGTGVGGYT
TRBJ1-3 TRBV25-1 ASSEIDREGNTIY
TRBJ2-1 TRBV7-3 ASSLTGLAGVYNEQF
TRBJ1-4 TRBV29-1 SVEGQGMGKLF
TRBJ1-2 TRBV7-2 ASSSPGQGSGYT
TRBJ2-1 TRBV7-9 AVGLHNEQF